Shown below are 7 T cell receptor beta chains from a single sample sequenced in a study of cytomegalovirus exposure and HLA in healthy donors. The PCR made use of 60 Vbeta and 13 Jbeta primers. The method was immunoSEQ multiplex PCR; TCRdb's version includes in-frame clones alone and lacks a portion of them. The table has more than 75,000 clones, nearly 80% seen once; the top ten hold approximately 3.9%. The sample was PBMCs. These receptors came from a middle-aged woman in good health and CMV-seronegative.

A few counts support this clone. The chain uses TRBV5-1 and TRBJ1-3, with D possibly TRBD1 on 6 matching bases. This CDR3 has 17 residues. Germline lookup yields CDR1 SGHRS and CDR2 YFSETQ. Between the trimmed V and J ends, which lost 1 base and 4 bases, there was a span of 18 bases. In DNA form, the CDR3 reads TGCGCCAGCAGCTTGTCCGGGACAACGGAACACGGAAACACCATATATTTT. As protein: CASSLSGTTEHGNTIYF.

The chain combines TRBV5-1 with TRBJ1-2; possibly TRBD1 for D (6 bases). The V and J ends lost 4 bases and 8 bases respectively, with 18 bases between them. The CDR3 covers 14 residues. Per germline, CDR1 SGHRS and CDR2 YFSETQ. CDR3 protein: CASSPGPGQKGYTF. The CDR3 DNA is TGCGCCAGCAGCCCTGGCCCCGGACAGAAAGGCTACACCTTC.

There are many counts of this clone. V usage is TRBV4-1 and J usage is TRBJ2-5; D not certain. The ends were cut back, 1 base at V and 3 bases at J, with 12 bases in the middle. The CDR3 spans 15 residues. CDR1 is MGHRA and CDR2 is YSYEKL in the germline V gene. In DNA, the CDR3 is TGCGCCAGCAGCCAAGGAGAAGCCGAGAAAGAGACCCAGTACTTC. It yields the protein CASSQGEAEKETQYF.

The chain recombines TRBV6-1 with TRBJ1-5; 9 nucleotides line up with TRBD1. The CDR3 loop spans 14 amino acids. Germline CDR1 reads MNHNS; CDR2 reads SASEGT. Trimming at V came to 8 bases and at J to 7 bases, leaving 9 bases not matched to a gene. DNA for the CDR3: TGTGCCAGCCGGGACAGGGAATTAGTACAGCCCCAGCATTTT. Residues: CASRDRELVQPQHF.

There are a few counts of this clone. CDR3 in DNA: TGTGCCTGGGGCCGACAGTCAATCGTTGAAAAACTGTTTTTT. This sequence encodes CAWGRQSIVEKLFF. J is TRBJ1-4 and V is TRBV30; D may be TRBD1 (5 bases). CDR3 length equals 14 residues. Germline lookup yields CDR1 GTSNPN and CDR2 SVGIG (reference sequence). The V end lost 5 bases, the J end lost 7 bases, and 17 bases lay between the germline ends.

V gene TRBV1 combines with J gene TRBJ2-1; the table assigns TRBD1, which was not confirmed against the DNA. TRBV1 is listed as a pseudogene. The CDR3 is 15 amino acids. The CDR3 loop reads CTSSQWGQAYNEQFF. The CDR3 DNA sequence: TGCACCAGCAGCCAATGGGGACAGGCCTACAATGAGCAGTTCTTC.

This chain links TRBV27 with TRBJ1-2, with D possibly being TRBD1 (5 bases). Between the trimmed V and J ends, which lost 3 bases and 4 bases, there was a span of 24 bases. The CDR3 loop spans 18 amino acids. Germline CDR1 MNHEY, CDR2 SMNVEV (reference sequence). The CDR3 DNA sequence: TGTGCCAGCAGTTTTTTAGGTGTAGGGGCCTCGACCCCCTATGGCTACACCTTC. This encodes CASSFLGVGASTPYGYTF.